One sample yielded the 18 T cell receptor beta chains listed below, sequenced in a study of T cells in Graves' hyperthyroidism and ophthalmopathy. RNA transcripts yielded amplified TCR beta CDR3 regions. HTBI primers were used for first-round RT-PCR of the TCR CDR3. TCRdb re-called the multiplex PCR reads through MiXCR, storing one row per CDR3 protein. Of roughly 240,000 distinct CDR3 sequences listed, around 25% are singletons. Material: blood. These receptors were collected from a woman aged 35 to 49 with Graves' ophthalmopathy.

This clonotype has ten or more counts. This chain connects TRBV20-1 to TRBJ2-7, with D unresolved. Germline CDR1 and CDR2: DFQATT and SNEGSKA (reference sequence). The CDR3 contains 15 residues. V was trimmed by 0 bases and J by 1 base, leaving 13 bases between them. CDR3 residues: CSARDPKLPSYEQYF. In nucleotides, the CDR3 is TGCAGTGCTAGAGATCCCAAGCTACCTTCCTACGAGCAGTACTTC.

This clonotype was seen ten or more times. The chain combines TRBV9 with TRBJ1-1; D is unresolved. The CDR3 sequence is 14 residues long. V was trimmed by 4 bases and J by 3 bases, leaving 13 bases between them. Germline CDR1 reads SGDLS; CDR2 reads YYNGEE. CDR3 coding DNA: TGTGCCAGCAGCCCCCGCCGGGAGTACACTGAAGCTTTCTTT. It translates to CASSPRREYTEAFF.

V is TRBV20-1 and J is TRBJ2-7; TRBD1 is a possible D gene (6 bases). CDR1 is DFQATT, CDR2 SNEGSKA, per germline (reference sequence). The CDR3 contains 15 residues. Trimming stripped 0 bases from V and 3 bases from J, with 15 bases between. The DNA of the CDR3 is TGCAGTGCTAGAGATGCAGCCAGGGGAAACTACGAGCAGTACTTC. This gives the protein CSARDAARGNYEQYF.

This clonotype occurred many times. An end of the junction differs from the germline gene, which may be a read error. The chain combines TRBV2 with TRBJ2-1, with TRBD2 identical over 12 bases. The CDR3 is 15 amino acids. The germline V gene has CDR1 SNHLY and CDR2 FYNNEI. This chain's CDR3 is CASNELAGGYNEQFF. DNA of the CDR3: TGTGCCAGCAATGAACTAGCGGGAGGTTACAATGAGCAGTTCTTC. Filled out from reference TRBV2 and TRBJ2-1, the complete variable domain reads EPEVTQTPSHQVTQMGQEVILRCVPISNHLYFYWYRQILGQKVEFLVSFYNNEISEKSEIFDDQFSVERPDGSNFTLKIRSTKLEDSAMYFCASNELAGGYNEQFFGPGTRLTVL.

This clonotype was seen many times. The rearrangement uses TRBV15 and TRBJ1-2; no definite D call. V dropped 0 bases and J dropped 5 bases, with 10 bases sitting between them. This CDR3 contains 14 residues. Germline V gene sequence: CDR1 LNHNV, CDR2 YYDKDF (reference sequence). DNA for the CDR3: TGTGCCACCAGCAGAGATAGGGCCAGTTATGGCTACACCTTC. This sequence encodes CATSRDRASYGYTF.

This clonotype has ten or more counts. The chain links TRBV28 to TRBJ1-1; D gene uncertain. Germline CDR1 MDHEN, CDR2 SYDVKM. There are 13 residues in the CDR3. V was clipped by 8 bases and J by 1 base, with 11 bases between them. CDR3 sequence: CASSRPRNTEAFF. DNA of the CDR3: TGTGCCAGCTCCCGCCCGCGGAACACTGAAGCTTTCTTT.

The CDR3, as DNA: TGCAGTGCTAGGGACTGGGAGACCGCATCTGGGGCCAACGTCCTGACTTTC. Its translation is CSARDWETASGANVLTF. This chain joins TRBV20-1 and TRBJ2-6, with D perhaps matching TRBD2 (5 bases). Trimming took 3 bases from V and 1 from J, leaving 16 bases between them. There are 17 residues in the CDR3. CDR1 and CDR2 from the germline V gene are DFQATT and SNEGSKA (reference sequence).

This clonotype came up many times. The rearrangement links TRBV19 to TRBJ2-7; D is unclear. CDR3 length: 15 amino acids. The V and J ends lost 0 bases and 5 bases respectively, with 14 bases between them. In germline, CDR1 is LNHDA, CDR2 SQIVND (reference sequence). Written as DNA, the CDR3 is TGTGCCAGTAGTATAGATCTAGGCCAGGTCGACGAGCAGTACTTC. This codes for CASSIDLGQVDEQYF.

This clonotype has at least ten counts. The chain joins TRBV14 to TRBJ1-2, with 9 bases fitting TRBD1. This CDR3 is 14 amino acids long. Germline V gives CDR1 SGHDN, CDR2 FVKESK. With 3 bases clipped from V and 12 bases from J, the junction kept 11 bases outside the gene matches. The CDR3 nucleotides read TGTGCCAGCAGCCAGGGCCCCGGGACAGGGTCTCACACCTTC. It codes for CASSQGPGTGSHTF.

This clonotype was seen many times. The chain joins TRBV4-1 to TRBJ1-5; TRBD1 matches at 7 bases. Unmatched junction bases numbered 6, after V lost 3 bases and J lost 1 base. The CDR3 runs 16 residues. Germline V gives CDR1 MGHRA, CDR2 YSYEKL. The CDR3 sequence is CASSQRQGESNQPQHF. Here the CDR3 DNA reads TGCGCCAGCAGCCAGAGACAGGGCGAAAGCAATCAGCCCCAGCATTTT.

This clonotype was recorded a few times. A clone one base away is much larger, so this may be a read error. The chain carries TRBV3-1 and TRBJ2-2, with 7 positions matching TRBD2. Trimming removed 8 bases from V and 6 bases from J; junction bases left unmatched: 3. This CDR3 spans 12 amino acids. Germline V gives CDR1 LGHDT, CDR2 YNNKEL (reference sequence). CDR3 nucleotide sequence: TGTGCCAGCTGGGCGGGAGCCGGGGAGCTGTTTTTT. Its protein is CASWAGAGELFF.

In its sample, this clonotype was seen many times. The chain has TRBV29-1 and TRBJ2-7; 8 bases are shared with TRBD2. This CDR3 has 14 amino acids. Germline assignment: CDR1 SQVTM and CDR2 ANQGSEA. Trimming took 0 bases from V and 2 from J; bases not matched to a gene: 3. CDR3 DNA: TGCAGCGTTGAAGAGAGCGGGAGTGCCTACGAGCAGTACTTC. This gives the protein CSVEESGSAYEQYF.

This clonotype has a count of ten or more. The rearrangement joins TRBV11-3 to TRBJ2-3; 11 nucleotides match TRBD2. The ends lost 5 bases at V and 0 bases at J; junction bases unmatched: 10. This CDR3 region has 18 residues. Germline CDR1 is SGHNT and CDR2 is YENEEA. CDR3 DNA: TGTGCCAGCAGCAGGGGACTAGCGGAGTTTGCTAGCACAGATACGCAGTATTTT. Translation gives CASSRGLAEFASTDTQYF.

This clonotype was observed at least ten times. The V call is TRBV12-3 or TRBV12-4, the J call TRBJ2-7, with TRBD2 as a possible D gene (5 bases). CDR3 size: 15 residues. V was pared by 3 bases and J by 3 bases, with 15 bases between. The DNA of the CDR3 is TGTGCCAGCAGTTTCGGGGTAGGGCTTCTCTACGAGCAGTACTTC. Its protein is CASSFGVGLLYEQYF.

This clonotype was recorded at least ten times. The rearrangement joins TRBV28 to TRBJ1-2; 8 bases are a match to TRBD1. Germline CDR1 MDHEN, CDR2 SYDVKM. The CDR3 runs 15 residues. V shed 1 base and J 0 bases; nucleotides not matched to a gene: 1. CDR3 nucleotides: TGTGCCAGCAGTTTATACAGGGGGACTAACTATGGCTACACCTTC. Amino acids: CASSLYRGTNYGYTF.

The rearrangement links TRBV6-2 or TRBV6-3 to TRBJ2-5; 7 bases are shared with TRBD2. CDR3 length: 14 residues. V lost 10 bases and J lost 3; bases outside the gene matches: 11. Germline CDR1 MNHEY, CDR2 SVGEGT. The CDR3 DNA reads as TGTGCCACCAGCCGGGGCGGGAGAGAAGAGACCCAGTACTTC. Its translation: CATSRGGREETQYF.

About this clonotype itself: This may be a read error, as it is one base from a much larger clone. The chain combines TRBV11-2 with TRBJ2-2; D unresolved. This CDR3 has 17 residues. Germline V gives CDR1 SGHAT, CDR2 FQNNGV. V was pared by 5 bases and J by 3 bases, with 19 bases between. Here the CDR3 reads CASSAVSRRRDTGELFF. As DNA, the CDR3 is TGTGCCAGCAGCGCGGTTAGCAGGAGACGGGACACCGGGGAGCTGTTTTTT.

This clonotype has a count of ten or more. J is TRBJ1-1 and V is TRBV6-5; D is undetermined. Looked up from germline, CDR1 is MNHEY and CDR2 is SVGAGI. This CDR3 has 13 amino acids. The ends were cut back, 6 bases at V and 5 bases at J, with 13 bases in the middle. In DNA form, the CDR3 reads TGTGCCAGCAGCGCTGTCAGTGGGACTGAAGCTTTCTTT. Residues: CASSAVSGTEAFF.